Each of the 9 T cell receptor beta chains below was sequenced from the same sample in a study of low-dose radiotherapy and immunotherapy resistance in tumors (dated by TCRdb to 2021 to 2024). First-strand cDNA was synthesized using Superscript III and a set of TRAV- and TRBV-specific primers, so that both TCRalpha and TCRbeta chains were covered. TCRs were amplified with Phusion for 15 to 25 PCR cycles using a constant-region primer together with the adapter attached to the V primers. TCRdb trimmed public reads at Q25 via fastp, called clones via MiXCR and kept in-frame beta chains. Each entry merges the rows of one CDR3 protein and shows their most common DNA and genes. Here the sample has approximately 11,000 distinct CDR3 sequences; approximately 51% occur a single time. The top ten hold roughly 8% of the sample. These receptors were obtained from a human donor with advanced metastatic prostate, ovarian, gallbladder or colorectal cancer (not recorded which). This table probably holds off-target reads from a library built for another chain.

This clonotype was counted a few times. V is TRBV12-3 or TRBV12-4 and J is TRBJ2-7; maybe TRBD1 (6 bases). The CDR3 length is 16 residues. Trimming took 4 bases from V and 5 from J, leaving 21 bases between them. The CDR3 sequence is CASSSQGLRSKNEQYF. The CDR3 nucleotides read TGTGCCAGCAGTTCGCAGGGGTTAAGATCGAAAAACGAGCAGTACTTC.

The CDR3 region is CASSAIAPSSYNEQFF. The CDR3 nucleotides are TGTGCCAGCAGCGCTATAGCGCCGAGCTCCTACAATGAGCAGTTCTTC. This chain uses TRBV9 with TRBJ2-1; TRBD2 is a possible D gene (5 bases). The V gene's germline CDR1 is SGDLS and CDR2 YYNGEE. This CDR3 is 16 amino acids long. Between the trimmed V and J ends, which lost 3 bases and 0 bases, there was a span of 13 bases.

The genes are TRBV29-1 and TRBJ2-3; unclear D gene. CDR3 length equals 13 residues. Germline V gene lookup returns CDR1 SQVTM and CDR2 ANQGSEA. V lost 4 bases and J 5 bases, leaving 13 bases between the germline ends. CDR3 amino acids: CSVGNPVGDTQYF. The CDR3, as DNA: TGCAGCGTTGGAAACCCAGTGGGAGATACGCAGTATTTT.

The chain recombines TRBV6-5 with TRBJ2-7; D unclear. The CDR3 runs 15 residues. Trimming took 5 bases from V and 1 from J, leaving 15 bases between them. Germline lookup yields CDR1 MNHEY and CDR2 SVGAGI. The CDR3 region has the DNA TGTGCCAGCAGTCCCGGTGTCGGTCCTTCCTACGAGCAGTACTTC. Protein: CASSPGVGPSYEQYF.

This clonotype turned up a few times. The genes are TRBV18 and TRBJ2-7, with D uncertain. Germline-derived CDR1 and CDR2 are KGHSH and LQKENI. The CDR3 totals 15 residues. V was shortened by 2 bases and J by 2 bases, with 13 bases between the two germline ends. CDR3 DNA sequence: TGTGCCAGCTCACCAACCATCGTCAGCCCCTACGAGCAGTACTTC. Protein: CASSPTIVSPYEQYF. The full variable domain, completed using reference TRBV18 and TRBJ2-7, is NAGVMQNPRHLVRRRGQEARLRCSPMKGHSHVYWYRQLPEEGLKFMVYLQKENIIDESGMPKERFSAEFPKEGPSILRIQQVVRGDSAAYFCASSPTIVSPYEQYFGPGTRLTVT.

This clonotype has more than one count but fewer than ten. The chain joins TRBV28 to TRBJ2-6; perhaps TRBD2 as D (6 bases). Trimming took 7 bases from V and 7 from J, leaving 8 bases between them. The germline CDR1 and CDR2 sequences are MDHEN and SYDVKM. The CDR3 totals 12 residues. The CDR3 region is CASTEGANVLTF. As DNA, the CDR3 is TGTGCCAGCACGGAGGGCGCCAACGTCCTGACTTTC.

The chain joins TRBV13 to TRBJ2-1; D may match TRBD1 or TRBD2 (6 bases each). Trimming stripped 6 bases from V and 7 bases from J, with 16 bases between. CDR1 is PRHDT and CDR2 is FYEKMQ in the germline V gene (reference sequence). The CDR3 extends over 14 amino acids. The CDR3 coding sequence is TGTGCCAGCAGGCGCCAGGGGAGGAGGAATGAGCAGTTCTTC. As protein: CASRRQGRRNEQFF. The full variable domain, with the rest looked up from reference TRBV13 and TRBJ2-1, is AAGVIQSPRHLIKEKRETATLKCYPIPRHDTVYWYQQGPGQDPQFLISFYEKMQSDKGSIPDRFSAQQFSDYHSELNMSSLELGDSALYFCASRRQGRRNEQFFGPGTRLTVL.

This clonotype was observed a few times. V gene TRBV18 combines with J gene TRBJ2-1; weak D call: TRBD1 (6 bases). The germline V gene has CDR1 KGHSH and CDR2 LQKENI. This CDR3 comprises 15 residues. V lost 2 bases and J 2 bases, leaving 10 bases between the germline ends. The DNA of the CDR3 is TGTGCCAGCTCACCAGCCAGGACAGCCTACAATGAGCAGTTCTTC. Translation: CASSPARTAYNEQFF.

This clonotype was observed once. This chain uses TRBV5-1 with TRBJ2-7, with D tentatively TRBD1 (5 bases). The germline CDR1 and CDR2 sequences are SGHRS and YFSETQ. CDR3 length equals 13 residues. The V and J ends lost 1 base and 3 bases respectively, with 8 bases between them. The CDR3 coding sequence is TGCGCCAGCAGCTTGCAGGGATACTACGAGCAGTACTTC. Protein product: CASSLQGYYEQYF.